This TCR beta chain was observed in a study of control samples from healthy donors and cancer patients (dated by TCRdb to 2018 to 2021). To prepare the library, the immunoSEQ multiplex PCR assay was applied. Held by TCRdb, this immuneACCESS table contains in-frame sequences only and omits some clones. Under half of the omission traces to an unresolved V gene where checked; the cause of the rest is unknown. The sample includes under 450,000 clones, with over 75% observed a single time. The top ten clones comprise over 5.5% of the sample. The CDR1 and CDR2 encoded by the germline V gene are MNHEY and SVGEGT. From cysteine to phenylalanine, the CDR3 is 11 amino acids long. CDR3 DNA only is kept here, 33 bases in frame from base 1. Trimming at the junction amounts to 6 bases on V and 3 bases on J, and the germline ends lie 6 bases apart. A note on this clone: The antigen it binds to is not known. The record has no base qualities; no much larger clone is one base away.

The source of this sequence is a man aged 35-49 years with head and neck cancer. This chain is built from TRBV6-2 or TRBV6-3 and TRBJ2-7, with an unclear D gene assignment. Sequenced material: PBMCs. The CDR3 corresponds to CASSANYEQYF. The sequenced DNA: TGTGCCAGCAGCGCCAACTACGAGCAGTACTTC.